A single sample gave rise to the 27 T cell receptor beta chains below, sequenced in a study of blood T cell repertoires in COVID-19 (dated by TCRdb to the early 2020s). The library was obtained by the immunoSEQ multiplex PCR assay. As stored in TCRdb, this immuneACCESS dataset retains in-frame rearrangements with V and J assigned. A fraction of the clones does not appear; measured against another copy, unresolved V genes explain less than half of the discrepancy, and the remainder lacks a known reason. The sample table lists under 350,000 clones, 80% to 90% of them with a count of one. Clones ranked in the top ten supply about 5% of the sample. What was sequenced was peripheral blood. The receptors here all came from a man between 35 and 55 years old with acute or convalescent COVID-19.

The CDR3 loop is CASSWGGVGYEQYF. CDR3 DNA: TGTGCCAGCAGCTGGGGAGGGGTGGGATACGAGCAGTACTTC. V and J are TRBV11-2 and TRBJ2-7; the match to TRBD2 covers 7 bases. Germline assignment: CDR1 SGHAT and CDR2 FQNNGV. The ends lost 4 bases at V and 4 bases at J; junction bases unmatched: 7. The CDR3 is 14 residues long.

V usage is TRBV2 and J usage is TRBJ2-1; TRBD1 matches at 10 bases. Looked up from germline, CDR1 is SNHLY and CDR2 is FYNNEI. This CDR3 is 14 amino acids long. Trimming took 5 bases from V and 6 from J; bases not matched to a gene: 4. The CDR3 loop reads CASSRQGAPNEQFF. DNA for the CDR3: TGTGCCAGCAGTAGACAGGGGGCGCCCAATGAGCAGTTCTTC.

This clone was seen only once. The rearrangement links TRBV6-5 to TRBJ2-1, with D maybe TRBD1 (5 bases). CDR3 length equals 13 residues. Trimming pared 2 bases from V and 8 bases from J, leaving 10 bases between. Per germline, CDR1 MNHEY and CDR2 SVGAGI. As DNA, the CDR3 is TGTGCCAGCAGTTACGGGTGGGGCGATGAGCAGTTCTTC. The encoded protein is CASSYGWGDEQFF.

J is TRBJ2-3 and V is TRBV3-1 (or the pseudogene TRBV3-2); possible D gene TRBD2, 7 bases. Looked up from germline, CDR1 is LGHDT and CDR2 is YNNKEL (reference sequence). CDR3 size: 16 residues. V was pared by 1 base and J by 1 base, with 12 bases between. CDR3 bases: TGTGCCAGCAGCCAAGGTATAGGGGGGGGCACAGATACGCAGTATTTT. Translated: CASSQGIGGGTDTQYF.

The V gene is TRBV6-5, the J gene TRBJ2-1, with TRBD1 identical over 8 bases. The V gene's germline CDR1 is MNHEY and CDR2 SVGAGI. Trimming removed 6 bases from V and 10 bases from J; junction bases left unmatched: 11. The CDR3 spans 14 residues. Written as DNA, the CDR3 is TGTGCCAGCAGACTTCGACAGGGGTTGAAGGAGCAGTTCTTC. This codes for CASRLRQGLKEQFF.

The chain carries TRBV5-1 and TRBJ2-7, with TRBD2 as a possible D gene (6 bases). Trimming shortened V by 5 bases and J by 0 bases, and 15 bases separated the two germline ends. Germline V gene lookup returns CDR1 SGHRS and CDR2 YFSETQ. The CDR3 length is 15 residues. CDR3 residues: CASSTSWGDSYEQYF. The CDR3 nucleotides read TGCGCCAGCAGTACTTCCTGGGGGGACTCCTACGAGCAGTACTTC.

The chain has TRBV10-3 and TRBJ1-5; D not resolved. Germline V gives CDR1 ENHRY, CDR2 SYGVKD. V was pared by 4 bases and J by 4 bases, with 5 bases between. This CDR3 comprises 12 residues. CDR3 sequence: CAISGENQPQHF. The DNA of the CDR3 is TGTGCCATCAGTGGCGAGAATCAGCCCCAGCATTTT.

The chain links TRBV18 to TRBJ1-2; 10 positions agree with TRBD1. The V gene's germline CDR1 is KGHSH and CDR2 LQKENI. With 5 bases clipped from V and 3 bases from J, the junction kept 6 bases outside the gene matches. The CDR3 spans 15 residues. This chain's CDR3 is CASSSGQGGYYGYTF. CDR3 coding DNA: TGTGCCAGCTCATCTGGACAGGGGGGATACTATGGCTACACCTTC.

V gene TRBV3-1 (or the pseudogene TRBV3-2) combines with J gene TRBJ1-1, with TRBD1 as a possible D gene (5 bases). V was cut by 4 bases and J by 5 bases, with 14 bases left in between. The germline V gene has CDR1 LGHDT and CDR2 YNNKEL (reference sequence). The CDR3 is 14 residues long. The CDR3 loop reads CASSLREGWTEAFF. CDR3 coding DNA: TGTGCCAGCAGCCTCAGGGAGGGTTGGACTGAAGCTTTCTTT.

The chain links TRBV5-3 to TRBJ2-7; D might be TRBD2 (6 bases). Being an ORF, TRBV5-3 has a function that is uncertain. This CDR3 contains 14 residues. Trimming stripped 9 bases from V and 1 base from J, with 17 bases between. CDR3 nucleotide sequence: TGTGCCAACCGACGATCCCGGGAGTCCTACGAGCAGTACTTC. It encodes CANRRSRESYEQYF.

This rearrangement joins TRBV3-1 (or the pseudogene TRBV3-2) to TRBJ1-1; D is unresolved. Trimming pared 3 bases from V and 1 base from J, leaving 15 bases between. The CDR3 has 16 residues. Per the germline V gene, CDR1 is LGHDT and CDR2 is YNNKEL (reference sequence). The CDR3 loop reads CASSQERGVANTEAFF. In nucleotides, the CDR3 is TGTGCCAGCAGCCAGGAACGCGGGGTGGCGAACACTGAAGCTTTCTTT.

V gene TRBV29-1 combines with J gene TRBJ1-2; 8 bases match TRBD1. The CDR3 runs 14 residues. Germline V lookup: CDR1 SQVTM, CDR2 ANQGSEA. Trimming removed 1 base from V and 5 bases from J; junction bases left unmatched: 6. DNA for the CDR3: TGCAGCGTTGAAGTGGTACAGGGGGGGTATGGCTACACCTTC. Its translation: CSVEVVQGGYGYTF.

This chain joins TRBV2 and TRBJ2-2; TRBD1 is a possible D gene (6 bases). This CDR3 has 15 amino acids. Trimming pared 4 bases from V and 4 bases from J, leaving 13 bases between. Germline V gives CDR1 SNHLY, CDR2 FYNNEI. CDR3 sequence: CASSGTTGTTGELFF. As DNA, the CDR3 is TGTGCCAGCAGTGGAACCACAGGGACCACCGGGGAGCTGTTTTTT.

The chain carries TRBV2 and TRBJ1-5; 7 nucleotides align to TRBD1. Germline assignment: CDR1 SNHLY and CDR2 FYNNEI. With 7 bases clipped from V and 5 bases from J, the junction kept 11 bases outside the gene matches. CDR3 size: 15 residues. CDR3 amino acids: CASTRQGISDQPQHF. The DNA for the CDR3 is TGTGCCAGCACCAGACAGGGTATTTCGGATCAGCCCCAGCATTTT.

The rearrangement joins TRBV6-1 to TRBJ2-7; 9 bases are shared with TRBD2. The CDR3 runs 16 residues. Germline V gene data show CDR1 as MNHNS and CDR2 as SASEGT. Trimming cost V 3 bases and J 3 bases; bases outside gene matches: 9. The CDR3 is CASSDPAGGPNYEQYF. In nucleotides, the CDR3 is TGTGCCAGCAGTGATCCAGCGGGGGGCCCGAACTACGAGCAGTACTTC.

The J gene is TRBJ1-1, the V gene TRBV5-6; D uncertain. Trimming removed 6 bases at V and 7 bases at J, with 16 bases between. The CDR3 spans 13 residues. In germline, CDR1 is SGHDT, CDR2 YYEEEE. The CDR3 sequence is CASTLGREGEAFF. CDR3 bases: TGTGCCAGCACCCTCGGGAGAGAGGGTGAAGCTTTCTTT.

The genes are TRBV3-1 (or the pseudogene TRBV3-2) and TRBJ2-5; D is unresolved. Germline CDR1 is LGHDT and CDR2 is YNNKEL (reference sequence). This CDR3 contains 12 residues. Trimming took 4 bases from V and 5 from J, leaving 8 bases between them. The CDR3 loop reads CASSPVEETQYF. The CDR3 bases are TGTGCCAGCAGCCCTGTAGAGGAGACCCAGTACTTC.

The V call is TRBV5-6, the J call TRBJ1-2, with D unclear. Germline V gene sequence: CDR1 SGHDT, CDR2 YYEEEE. Trimming left V 4 bases short and J 2 bases short, with 18 bases between. CDR3 length equals 16 residues. This CDR3 is CASSLGPSSLNYGYTF. Here the CDR3 DNA reads TGTGCCAGCAGCCTTGGGCCATCCTCTCTGAACTATGGCTACACCTTC. Combining the CDR3 with reference TRBV5-6 and TRBJ1-2 gives the whole variable domain DAGVTQSPTHLIKTRGQQVTLRCSPKSGHDTVSWYQQALGQGPQFIFQYYEEEERQRGNFPDRFSGHQFPNYSSELNVNALLLGDSALYLCASSLGPSSLNYGYTFGSGTRLTVV.

DNA of the CDR3: TGTGCCTGGAGTGTCCAGGACCTAGGACAGCATCAGTACTTC. Translation: CAWSVQDLGQHQYF. This sequence joins TRBV30 and TRBJ2-4; D may be TRBD1 (6 bases). Germline V gene data show CDR1 as GTSNPN and CDR2 as SVGIG (reference sequence). V lost 0 bases and J lost 12, with 18 bases in between. The CDR3 sequence is 14 residues long.

The chain uses TRBV2 and TRBJ1-5; 8 bases fit TRBD1. The V gene's germline CDR1 is SNHLY and CDR2 FYNNEI. With 6 bases clipped from V and 5 bases from J, the junction kept 6 bases outside the gene matches. The CDR3 totals 14 residues. The CDR3 sequence is CASSDTGGHQPQHF. The CDR3 DNA is TGTGCCAGCAGCGACACAGGGGGTCATCAGCCCCAGCATTTT. Full variable domain (remainder filled in from reference TRBV2 and TRBJ1-5): EPEVTQTPSHQVTQMGQEVILRCVPISNHLYFYWYRQILGQKVEFLVSFYNNEISEKSEIFDDQFSVERPDGSNFTLKIRSTKLEDSAMYFCASSDTGGHQPQHFGDGTRLSIL.

The chain is built from TRBV24-1 and TRBJ2-7, with a possible D match to TRBD1 (5 bases). Trimming stripped 4 bases from V and 6 bases from J, with 12 bases between. The CDR3 extends over 13 amino acids. Germline CDR1 KGHDR, CDR2 SFDVKD. The CDR3 loop reads CATSEGAFSEQYF. CDR3 sequence (DNA): TGTGCCACCAGTGAAGGGGCCTTTTCCGAGCAGTACTTC.

This chain links TRBV6-1 with TRBJ1-2; D unresolved. The ends were cut back, 2 bases at V and 5 bases at J, with 6 bases in the middle. Germline V gives CDR1 MNHNS, CDR2 SASEGT. The CDR3 is made up of 12 amino acids. CDR3 amino acids: CASSEPLYGYTF. The CDR3 DNA reads TGTGCCAGCAGTGAACCGTTATATGGCTACACCTTC.

This rearrangement joins TRBV6-5 to TRBJ1-6, with unresolved D. Germline-derived CDR1 and CDR2 are MNHEY and SVGAGI. The CDR3 has 14 residues. V was cut by 0 bases and J by 9 bases, with 9 bases left in between. The CDR3: CASSYSYRSSPLHF. The CDR3 DNA sequence: TGTGCCAGCAGTTACTCGTACAGAAGTTCACCCCTCCACTTT.

The chain carries TRBV19 and TRBJ1-1, with D unresolved. Per germline, CDR1 LNHDA and CDR2 SQIVND (reference sequence). The germline V and J ends were trimmed by 5 bases and 1 base, with 11 bases remaining between them. The CDR3 runs to 14 residues. As DNA, the CDR3 is TGTGCCAGTAGTTCCCTACTCGGGAACACTGAAGCTTTCTTT. It yields the protein CASSSLLGNTEAFF.

V usage is TRBV19 and J usage is TRBJ1-1; perhaps TRBD1 as D (5 bases). CDR3 length: 15 residues. CDR1 is LNHDA, CDR2 SQIVND, per germline (reference sequence). Trimming took off 6 bases at V and 6 bases at J, with 20 bases between the two ends. The CDR3 region is CASRLGQGWYAEAFF. The DNA for the CDR3 is TGTGCCAGTAGATTGGGGCAGGGATGGTACGCTGAAGCTTTCTTT.

The chain carries TRBV5-1 and TRBJ2-1; 8 nucleotides match TRBD2. After removal of 6 bases from V and 7 bases from J, the junction contained 9 bases not matched to a gene. Germline V CDR1 and CDR2: SGHRS, YFSETQ. The CDR3 spans 14 residues. CDR3 DNA sequence: TGCGCCAGCATACTTAGCGGGGATGGGAATGAGCAGTTCTTC. Protein sequence: CASILSGDGNEQFF.

The rearrangement links TRBV4-1 to TRBJ1-3, with D perhaps matching TRBD1 (6 bases). CDR1 MGHRA and CDR2 YSYEKL come from the germline V gene. The CDR3 totals 15 residues. Trimming left V 4 bases short and J 3 bases short, with 13 bases between. CDR3 coding DNA: TGCGCCAGCAGCCCGGTGACAGGAAGTGGAAACACCATATATTTT. Its translation: CASSPVTGSGNTIYF.